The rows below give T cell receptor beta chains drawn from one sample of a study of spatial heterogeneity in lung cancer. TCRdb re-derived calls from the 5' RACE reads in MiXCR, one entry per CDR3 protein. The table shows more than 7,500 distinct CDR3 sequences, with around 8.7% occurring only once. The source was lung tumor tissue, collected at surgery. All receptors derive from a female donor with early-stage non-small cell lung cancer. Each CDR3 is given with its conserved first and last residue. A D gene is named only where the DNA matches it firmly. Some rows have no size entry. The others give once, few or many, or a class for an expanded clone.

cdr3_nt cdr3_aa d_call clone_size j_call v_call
TGTGCCAGTCGCCCGGGGGGGCCTTGGGAGACCCAGTACTTC CASRPGGPWETQYF TRBD2 many TRBJ2-5 TRBV19
TGCGCCAGCAGTGATTCTGGGTTTAAGAACACTGAAGCTTTCTTT CASSDSGFKNTEAFF NA few TRBJ1-1 TRBV10-2
TGTGCCAGCAGCTTAAATTCAGGAACTGAAGCTTTCTTT CASSLNSGTEAFF NA many TRBJ1-1 TRBV7-2
TGCGCCAGCAGCTTGGGACCAAAACAGGTGTTAAACACTGAAGCTTTCTTT CASSLGPKQVLNTEAFF NA many TRBJ1-1 TRBV5-1
TGTGCCAGCTCACCAAGGAAGGGACTCTACGAGCAGTACTTC CASSPRKGLYEQYF NA NA TRBJ2-7 TRBV18
TGTGCTAGTGGTTTGATGGGGAGGCAGCCCCAGCATTTT CASGLMGRQPQHF NA NA TRBJ1-5 TRBV12-5
TGCAGTGCTAGAGGAGGTACTAGCCTAGAGACCCAGTACTTC CSARGGTSLETQYF NA many TRBJ2-5 TRBV20-1
TGTGCCAGCAAATGGGCGAGCGGGGGTGATGAGCAGTTCTTC CASKWASGGDEQFF TRBD2 NA TRBJ2-1 TRBV12-3/TRBV12-4
TGTGCCAGCAGCTTAGTTGAAGAGACCCAGTACTTC CASSLVEETQYF NA many TRBJ2-5 TRBV11-3
TGTGCCAGCAGTGGGACAGCTGATAATTCACCCCTCCACTTT CASSGTADNSPLHF NA NA TRBJ1-6 TRBV2
TGTGCCAGTGGGTTAGGGAAGATAAGCACCGGGGAGCTGTTTTTT CASGLGKISTGELFF NA many TRBJ2-2 TRBV19
TGTGCCAGCAGCGTCTCCCCCCGGGGTTCCTCTAGCACAGATACGCAGTATTTT CASSVSPRGSSSTDTQYF NA many TRBJ2-3 TRBV7-3
TGTGCCAGCATTCCCGCGGGGGACAGGGGGAATAATGAGCAGTTCTTC CASIPAGDRGNNEQFF TRBD1 few TRBJ2-1 TRBV6-2/TRBV6-3
TGTGCCATCACCCAAGGACAGGGACGTTACGAGCAGTACTTC CAITQGQGRYEQYF TRBD1 NA TRBJ2-7 TRBV10-3